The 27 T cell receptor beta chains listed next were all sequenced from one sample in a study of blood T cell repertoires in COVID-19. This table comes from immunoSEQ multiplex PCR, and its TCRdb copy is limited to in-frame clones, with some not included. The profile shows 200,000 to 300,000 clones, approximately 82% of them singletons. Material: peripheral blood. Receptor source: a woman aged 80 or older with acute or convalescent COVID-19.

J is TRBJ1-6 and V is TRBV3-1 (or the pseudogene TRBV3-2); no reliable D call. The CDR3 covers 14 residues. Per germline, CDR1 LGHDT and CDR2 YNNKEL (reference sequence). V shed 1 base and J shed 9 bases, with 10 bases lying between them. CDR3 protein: CASSQGGQGSPLHF. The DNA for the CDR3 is TGTGCCAGCAGCCAAGGAGGTCAAGGTTCACCCCTCCACTTT.

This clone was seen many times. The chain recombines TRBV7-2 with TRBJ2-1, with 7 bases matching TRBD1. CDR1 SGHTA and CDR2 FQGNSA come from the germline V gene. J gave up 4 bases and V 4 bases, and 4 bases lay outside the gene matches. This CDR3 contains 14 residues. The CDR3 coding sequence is TGTGCCAGCAGCTGGACAGGCAGTTACAATGAGCAGTTCTTC. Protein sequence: CASSWTGSYNEQFF.

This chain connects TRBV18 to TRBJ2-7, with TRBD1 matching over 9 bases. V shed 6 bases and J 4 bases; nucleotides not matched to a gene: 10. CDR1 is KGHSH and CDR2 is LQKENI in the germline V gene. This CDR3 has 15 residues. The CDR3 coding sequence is TGTGCCAGCTCCCCAGGACAGGGGAGATTGTACGAGCAGTACTTC. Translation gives CASSPGQGRLYEQYF.

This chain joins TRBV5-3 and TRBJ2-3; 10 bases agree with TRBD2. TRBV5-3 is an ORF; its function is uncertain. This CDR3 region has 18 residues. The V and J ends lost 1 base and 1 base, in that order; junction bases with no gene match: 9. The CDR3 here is CARSLLVPLAGGTDTQYF. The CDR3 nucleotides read TGTGCCAGAAGCTTGCTCGTCCCGCTAGCGGGAGGCACAGATACGCAGTATTTT.

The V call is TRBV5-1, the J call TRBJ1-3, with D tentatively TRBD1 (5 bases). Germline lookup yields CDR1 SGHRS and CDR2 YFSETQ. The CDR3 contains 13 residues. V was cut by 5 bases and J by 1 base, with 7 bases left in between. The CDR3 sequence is CASSSGSGNTIYF. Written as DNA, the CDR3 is TGCGCCAGCAGTTCAGGGTCTGGAAACACCATATATTTT.

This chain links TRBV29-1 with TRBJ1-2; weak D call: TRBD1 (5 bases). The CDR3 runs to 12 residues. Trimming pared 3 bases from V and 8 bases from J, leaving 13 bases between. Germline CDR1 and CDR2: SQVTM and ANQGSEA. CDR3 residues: CSVDSQGGGYTF. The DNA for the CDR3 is TGCAGCGTTGATTCGCAGGGTGGGGGCTACACCTTC.

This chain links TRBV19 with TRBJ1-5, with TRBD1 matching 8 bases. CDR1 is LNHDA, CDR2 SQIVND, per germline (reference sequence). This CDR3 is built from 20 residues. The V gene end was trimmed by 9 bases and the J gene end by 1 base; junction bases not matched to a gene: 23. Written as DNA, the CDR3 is TGTGCCAGCGCCGGAGGGGCCGGGACAGGCCGCAGGGAAAGCAATCAGCCCCAGCATTTT. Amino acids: CASAGGAGTGRRESNQPQHF.

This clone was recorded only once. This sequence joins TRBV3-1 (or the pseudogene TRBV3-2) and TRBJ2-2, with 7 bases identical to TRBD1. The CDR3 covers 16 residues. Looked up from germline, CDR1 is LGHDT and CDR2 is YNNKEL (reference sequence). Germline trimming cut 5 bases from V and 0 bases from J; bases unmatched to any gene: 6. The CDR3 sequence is CASSNRGPTNTGELFF. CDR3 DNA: TGTGCCAGCAGCAACAGGGGACCGACGAACACCGGGGAGCTGTTTTTT.

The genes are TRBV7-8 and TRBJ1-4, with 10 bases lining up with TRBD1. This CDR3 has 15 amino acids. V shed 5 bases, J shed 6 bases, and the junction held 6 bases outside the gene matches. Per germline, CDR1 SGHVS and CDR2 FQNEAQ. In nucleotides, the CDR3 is TGTGCCAGCAGCGCGACAGGGGGCTGGGATGAAAAACTGTTTTTT. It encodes CASSATGGWDEKLFF.

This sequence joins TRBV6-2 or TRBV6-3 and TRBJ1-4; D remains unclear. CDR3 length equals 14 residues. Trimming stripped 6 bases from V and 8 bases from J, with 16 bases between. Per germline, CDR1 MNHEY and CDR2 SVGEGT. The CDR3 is CASSPIGRAEKLFF. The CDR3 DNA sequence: TGTGCCAGCAGCCCTATTGGGAGAGCCGAAAAACTGTTTTTT.

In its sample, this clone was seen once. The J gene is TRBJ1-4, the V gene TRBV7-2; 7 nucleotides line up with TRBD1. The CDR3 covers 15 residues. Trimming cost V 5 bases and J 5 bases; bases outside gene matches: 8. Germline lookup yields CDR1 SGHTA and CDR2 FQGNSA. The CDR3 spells CASSPGGPENEKLFF. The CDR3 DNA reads TGTGCCAGCAGCCCAGGGGGGCCGGAAAATGAAAAACTGTTTTTT.

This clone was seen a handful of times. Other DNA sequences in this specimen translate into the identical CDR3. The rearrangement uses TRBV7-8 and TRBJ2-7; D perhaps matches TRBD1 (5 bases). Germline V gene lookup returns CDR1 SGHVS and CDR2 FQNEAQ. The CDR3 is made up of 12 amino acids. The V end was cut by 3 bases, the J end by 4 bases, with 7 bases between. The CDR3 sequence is CASSLQGYEQYF. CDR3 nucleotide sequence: TGTGCCAGCAGCTTGCAGGGTTACGAGCAGTACTTC.

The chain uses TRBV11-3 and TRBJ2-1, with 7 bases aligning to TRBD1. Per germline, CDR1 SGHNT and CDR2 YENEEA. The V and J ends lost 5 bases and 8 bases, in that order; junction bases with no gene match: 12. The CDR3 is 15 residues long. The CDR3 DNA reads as TGTGCCAGCAGCCTAGGAAGGGGGCCTGTGGATGAGCAGTTCTTC. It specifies CASSLGRGPVDEQFF.

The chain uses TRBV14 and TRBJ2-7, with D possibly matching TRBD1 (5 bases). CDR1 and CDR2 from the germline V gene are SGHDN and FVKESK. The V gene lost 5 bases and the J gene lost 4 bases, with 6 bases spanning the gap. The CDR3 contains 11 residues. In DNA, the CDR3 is TGTGCCAGCAGCAGGGGTTACGAGCAGTACTTC. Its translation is CASSRGYEQYF.

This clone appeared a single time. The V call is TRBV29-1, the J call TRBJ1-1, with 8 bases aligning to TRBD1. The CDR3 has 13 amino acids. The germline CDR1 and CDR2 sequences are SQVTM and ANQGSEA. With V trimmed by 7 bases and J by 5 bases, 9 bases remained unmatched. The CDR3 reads CSARRGPSTEAFF. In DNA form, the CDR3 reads TGCAGCGCCCGCAGGGGGCCGTCTACTGAAGCTTTCTTT.

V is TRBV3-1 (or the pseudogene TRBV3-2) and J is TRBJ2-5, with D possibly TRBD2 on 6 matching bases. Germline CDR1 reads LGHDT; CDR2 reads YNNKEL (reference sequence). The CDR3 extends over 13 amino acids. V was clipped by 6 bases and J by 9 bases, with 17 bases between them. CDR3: CASSDTGSGAQYF. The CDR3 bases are TGTGCCAGCAGTGACACTGGCTCGGGGGCCCAGTACTTC.

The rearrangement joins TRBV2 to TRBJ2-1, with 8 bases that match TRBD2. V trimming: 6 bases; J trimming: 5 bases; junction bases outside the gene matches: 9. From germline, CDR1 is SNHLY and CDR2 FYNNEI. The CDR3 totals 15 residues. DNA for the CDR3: TGTGCCAGCAGGCCGGCGGGAGGTAGTCACAATGAGCAGTTCTTC. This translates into CASRPAGGSHNEQFF.

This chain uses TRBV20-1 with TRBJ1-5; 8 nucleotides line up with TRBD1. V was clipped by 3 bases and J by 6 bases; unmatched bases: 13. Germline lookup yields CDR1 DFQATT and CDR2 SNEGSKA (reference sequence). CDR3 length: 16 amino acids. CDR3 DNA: TGCAGTGCTAGTGATAGGCGGGCAGGGGGCCTTCAGCCCCAGCATTTT. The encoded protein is CSASDRRAGGLQPQHF.

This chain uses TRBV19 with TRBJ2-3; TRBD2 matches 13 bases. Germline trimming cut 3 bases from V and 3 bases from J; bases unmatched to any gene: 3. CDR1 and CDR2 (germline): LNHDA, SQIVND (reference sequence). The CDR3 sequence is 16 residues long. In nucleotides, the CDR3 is TGTGCCAGTAGTATGGGGACTAGCGGGACTACAGATACGCAGTATTTT. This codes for CASSMGTSGTTDTQYF.

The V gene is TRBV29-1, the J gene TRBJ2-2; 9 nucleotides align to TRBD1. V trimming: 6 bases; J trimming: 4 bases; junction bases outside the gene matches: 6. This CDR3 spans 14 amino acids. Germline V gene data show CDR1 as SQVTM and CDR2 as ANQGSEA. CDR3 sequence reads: CSVGQGWSTGELFF. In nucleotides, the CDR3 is TGCAGCGTAGGACAGGGGTGGTCCACCGGGGAGCTGTTTTTT.

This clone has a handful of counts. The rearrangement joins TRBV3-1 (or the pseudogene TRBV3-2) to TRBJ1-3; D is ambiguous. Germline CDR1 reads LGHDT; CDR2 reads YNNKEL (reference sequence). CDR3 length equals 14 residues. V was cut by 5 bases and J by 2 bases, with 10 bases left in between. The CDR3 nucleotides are TGTGCCAGCAGCGCAGTCGAAGCTGGAAACACCATATATTTT. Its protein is CASSAVEAGNTIYF.

The CDR3 region has the DNA TGTGCCAGTAGTATAGCTAGCGGAAGGAGGGCAGATACGCAGTATTTT. It yields the protein CASSIASGRRADTQYF. The chain carries TRBV19 and TRBJ2-3, with TRBD2 matching over 7 bases. The CDR3 is made up of 16 amino acids. The ends lost 1 base at V and 4 bases at J; junction bases unmatched: 8. From germline, CDR1 is LNHDA and CDR2 SQIVND (reference sequence).

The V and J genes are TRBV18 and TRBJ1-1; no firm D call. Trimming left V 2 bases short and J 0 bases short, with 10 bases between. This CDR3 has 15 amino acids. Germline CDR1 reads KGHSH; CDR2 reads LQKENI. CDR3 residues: CASSPMSGMNTEAFF. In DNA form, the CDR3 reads TGTGCCAGCTCACCAATGTCAGGTATGAACACTGAAGCTTTCTTT.

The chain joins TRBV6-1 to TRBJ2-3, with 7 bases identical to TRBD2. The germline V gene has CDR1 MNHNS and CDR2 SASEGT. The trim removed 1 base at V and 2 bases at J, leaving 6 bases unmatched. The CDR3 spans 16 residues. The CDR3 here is CASSEGRGSSTDTQYF. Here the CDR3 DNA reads TGTGCCAGCAGTGAAGGGCGGGGGAGTTCCACAGATACGCAGTATTTT.

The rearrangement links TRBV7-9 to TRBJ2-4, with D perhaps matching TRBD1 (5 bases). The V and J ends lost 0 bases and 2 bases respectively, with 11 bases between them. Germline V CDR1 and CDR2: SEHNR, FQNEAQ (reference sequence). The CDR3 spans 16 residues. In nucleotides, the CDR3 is TGTGCCAGCAGCTTAGCGTTAGGGGCCTCCAAAAACATTCAGTACTTC. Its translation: CASSLALGASKNIQYF. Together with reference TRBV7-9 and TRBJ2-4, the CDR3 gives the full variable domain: DTGVSQNPRHKITKRGQNVTFRCDPISEHNRLYWYRQTLGQGPEFLTYFQNEAQLEKSRLLSDRFSAERPKGSFSTLEIQRTEQGDSAMYLCASSLALGASKNIQYFGAGTRLSVL.

The CDR3 is CASTPGANTGELFF. Written as DNA, the CDR3 is TGTGCCAGCACTCCCGGAGCGAACACCGGGGAGCTGTTTTTT. The chain couples TRBV6-6 to TRBJ2-2; D uncertain. Germline lookup yields CDR1 MNHNY and CDR2 SVGAGI (reference sequence). The V end lost 7 bases, the J end lost 0 bases, and 9 bases lay between the germline ends. The CDR3 covers 14 residues.

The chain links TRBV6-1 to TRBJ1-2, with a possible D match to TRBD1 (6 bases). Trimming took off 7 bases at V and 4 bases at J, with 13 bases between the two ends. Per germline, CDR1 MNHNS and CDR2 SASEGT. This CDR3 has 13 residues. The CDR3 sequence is CASTRGATYGYTF. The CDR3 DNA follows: TGTGCCAGCACGCGGGGGGCGACCTATGGCTACACCTTC.